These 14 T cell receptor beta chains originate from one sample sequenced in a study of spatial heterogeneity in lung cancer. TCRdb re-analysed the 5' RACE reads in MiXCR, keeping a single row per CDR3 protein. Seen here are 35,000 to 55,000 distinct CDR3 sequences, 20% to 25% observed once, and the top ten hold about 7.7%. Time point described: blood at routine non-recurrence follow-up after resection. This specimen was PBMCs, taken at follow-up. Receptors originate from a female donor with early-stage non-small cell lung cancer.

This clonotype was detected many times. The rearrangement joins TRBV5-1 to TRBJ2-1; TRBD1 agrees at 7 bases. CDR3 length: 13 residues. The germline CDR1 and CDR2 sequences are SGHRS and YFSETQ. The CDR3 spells CATSWGTANEQFF. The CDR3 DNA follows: TGCGCTACCAGCTGGGGGACAGCCAATGAGCAGTTCTTC. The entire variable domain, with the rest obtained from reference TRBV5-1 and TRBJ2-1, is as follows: KAGVTQTPRYLIKTRGQQVTLSCSPISGHRSVSWYQQTPGQGLQFLFEYFSETQRNKGNFPGRFSGRQFSNSRSEMNVSTLELGDSALYLCATSWGTANEQFFGPGTRLTVL.

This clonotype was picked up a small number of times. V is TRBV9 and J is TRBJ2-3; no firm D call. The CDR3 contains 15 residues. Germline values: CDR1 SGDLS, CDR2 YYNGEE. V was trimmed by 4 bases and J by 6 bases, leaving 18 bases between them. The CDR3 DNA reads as TGTGCCAGCAGCCCCGAGCAGCCGGCGCGGGATACGCAGTATTTT. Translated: CASSPEQPARDTQYF.

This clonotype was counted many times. The CDR3 coding sequence is TGCAGCGTTGTAAGGGGCACCTACGAGCAGTACTTC. Amino acid sequence: CSVVRGTYEQYF. The J gene is TRBJ2-7, the V gene TRBV29-1; the D gene is possibly TRBD1 (5 bases). This CDR3 contains 12 residues. V dropped 4 bases and J dropped 2 bases, with 9 bases sitting between them. Germline-derived CDR1 and CDR2 are SQVTM and ANQGSEA.

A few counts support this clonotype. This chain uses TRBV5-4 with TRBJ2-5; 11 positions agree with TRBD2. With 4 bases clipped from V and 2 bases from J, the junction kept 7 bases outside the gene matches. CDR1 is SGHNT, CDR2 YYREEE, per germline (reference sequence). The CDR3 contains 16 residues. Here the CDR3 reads CASSLGLAAIQETQYF. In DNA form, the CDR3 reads TGTGCCAGCAGCCTGGGACTAGCGGCAATACAAGAGACCCAGTACTTC.

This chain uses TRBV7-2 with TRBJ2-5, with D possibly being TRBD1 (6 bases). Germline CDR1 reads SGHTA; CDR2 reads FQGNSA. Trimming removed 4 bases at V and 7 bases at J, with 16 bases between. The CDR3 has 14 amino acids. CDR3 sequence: CASSYPGTRGTQYF. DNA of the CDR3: TGTGCCAGCAGCTATCCCGGGACAAGGGGGACCCAGTACTTC.

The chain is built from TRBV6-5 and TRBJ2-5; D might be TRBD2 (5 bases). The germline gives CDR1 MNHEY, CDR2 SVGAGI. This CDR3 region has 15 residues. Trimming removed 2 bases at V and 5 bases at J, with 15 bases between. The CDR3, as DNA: TGTGCCAGCAGTTACCACACGGGGTCCGCGGAGACCCAGTACTTC. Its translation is CASSYHTGSAETQYF.

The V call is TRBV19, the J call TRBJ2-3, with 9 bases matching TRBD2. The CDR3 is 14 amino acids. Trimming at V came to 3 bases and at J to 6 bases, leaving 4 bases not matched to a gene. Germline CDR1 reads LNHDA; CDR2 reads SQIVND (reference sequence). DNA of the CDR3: TGTGCCAGTAGTATGCTAGCGGGAAGTGATACGCAGTATTTT. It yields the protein CASSMLAGSDTQYF.

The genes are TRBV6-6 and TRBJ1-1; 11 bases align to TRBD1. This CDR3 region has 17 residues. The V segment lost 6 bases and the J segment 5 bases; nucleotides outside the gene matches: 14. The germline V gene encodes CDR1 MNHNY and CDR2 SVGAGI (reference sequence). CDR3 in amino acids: CASRRGTGGTSVTEAFF. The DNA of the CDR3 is TGTGCCAGCAGACGGGGGACAGGGGGTACGAGCGTTACTGAAGCTTTCTTT.

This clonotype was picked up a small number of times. CDR3 DNA sequence: TGTGCCAGCAGCCACCTAGCGGGAGAAGGGAGCTACGAGCAGTACTTC. Its translation is CASSHLAGEGSYEQYF. The chain is built from TRBV11-2 and TRBJ2-7; 10 nucleotides match TRBD2. The germline gives CDR1 SGHAT, CDR2 FQNNGV. This CDR3 is 16 amino acids long. Trimming took 5 bases from V and 3 from J; bases not matched to a gene: 10.

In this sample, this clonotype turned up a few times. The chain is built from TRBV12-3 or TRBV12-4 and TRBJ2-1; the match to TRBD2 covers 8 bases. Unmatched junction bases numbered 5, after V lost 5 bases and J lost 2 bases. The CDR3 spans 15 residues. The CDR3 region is CASSLRTSPYNEQFF. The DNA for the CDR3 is TGTGCCAGCAGTCTCCGGACTAGCCCCTACAATGAGCAGTTCTTC.

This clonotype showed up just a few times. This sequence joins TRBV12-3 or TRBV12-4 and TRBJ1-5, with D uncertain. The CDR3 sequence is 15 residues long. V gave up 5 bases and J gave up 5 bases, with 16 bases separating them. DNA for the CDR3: TGTGCCAGCAGTCTTGGGTCGGGAGACCATCAGCCCCAGCATTTT. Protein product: CASSLGSGDHQPQHF.

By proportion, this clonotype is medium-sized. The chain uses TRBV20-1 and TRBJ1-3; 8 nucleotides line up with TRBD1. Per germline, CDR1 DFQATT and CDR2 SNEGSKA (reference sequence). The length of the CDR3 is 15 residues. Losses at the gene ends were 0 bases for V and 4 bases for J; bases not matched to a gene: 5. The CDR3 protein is CSARDPRGQGNTIYF. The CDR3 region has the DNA TGCAGTGCTAGAGACCCCAGGGGGCAAGGAAACACCATATATTTT.

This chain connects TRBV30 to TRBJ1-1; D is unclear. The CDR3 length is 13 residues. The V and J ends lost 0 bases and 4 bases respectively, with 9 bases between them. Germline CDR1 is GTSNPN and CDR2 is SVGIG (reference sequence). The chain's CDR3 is CAWSVAKLTEAFF. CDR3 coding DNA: TGTGCCTGGAGTGTGGCGAAGCTCACTGAAGCTTTCTTT.

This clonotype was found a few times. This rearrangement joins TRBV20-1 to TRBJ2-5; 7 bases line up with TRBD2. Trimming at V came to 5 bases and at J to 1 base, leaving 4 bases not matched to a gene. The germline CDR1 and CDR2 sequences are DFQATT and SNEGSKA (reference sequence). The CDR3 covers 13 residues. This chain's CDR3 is CSAWTRLQETQYF. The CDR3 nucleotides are TGCAGTGCTTGGACTAGGCTCCAAGAGACCCAGTACTTC.